The T cell receptor (beta chain) under discussion was sequenced for a study of regulatory T cells in long-lasting Graves disease. Study at large: Recently diagnosed Graves' patients had received antithyroid drugs for under 3 months. Study-wide points: Among samples with persistent disease, TRBV28, TRBJ1-2 and TRBJ2-5 were favored. Newly diagnosed patients had higher TCR diversity than persistent Graves' patients did.

This clonotype has ten or more counts. Its specificity is not known. Arm-PCR of CDR3 regions and iRepertoire HTBI primers were the basis on which TCR beta libraries were built. Using its own MiXCR run on the multiplex PCR reads, TCRdb lists one record per CDR3 protein. Of 400,000 to 500,000 distinct CDR3 sequences in the sample, 14% were seen once. Germline V gene data show CDR1 as SQVTM and CDR2 as ANQGSEA. The CDR3 is 14 amino acids. The V end was cut by 5 bases, the J end by 1 base, with 14 bases between. Time point in this sample: newly diagnosed GD, antithyroid drugs for less than 3 months. RNA isolated from PBMCs was used to make the TCR library. These data also featured in a second study, about T cells in Graves' hyperthyroidism and ophthalmopathy. As that study records: Hyperthyroidism in the patients, aged 18 to 65, was newly diagnosed and under 2 months in duration.

The sequenced sample was peripheral blood mononuclear cells (PBMCs), obtained at new diagnosis, from a patient treated with antithyroid drugs. The TCR comes from a woman in her forties or fifties with Graves disease. V is TRBV29-1 and J is TRBJ2-5; D not certain. The CDR3 coding sequence is TGCAGCGTTCCTCGGCAGGACGGCCAAGAGACCCAGTACTTC. It encodes CSVPRQDGQETQYF.